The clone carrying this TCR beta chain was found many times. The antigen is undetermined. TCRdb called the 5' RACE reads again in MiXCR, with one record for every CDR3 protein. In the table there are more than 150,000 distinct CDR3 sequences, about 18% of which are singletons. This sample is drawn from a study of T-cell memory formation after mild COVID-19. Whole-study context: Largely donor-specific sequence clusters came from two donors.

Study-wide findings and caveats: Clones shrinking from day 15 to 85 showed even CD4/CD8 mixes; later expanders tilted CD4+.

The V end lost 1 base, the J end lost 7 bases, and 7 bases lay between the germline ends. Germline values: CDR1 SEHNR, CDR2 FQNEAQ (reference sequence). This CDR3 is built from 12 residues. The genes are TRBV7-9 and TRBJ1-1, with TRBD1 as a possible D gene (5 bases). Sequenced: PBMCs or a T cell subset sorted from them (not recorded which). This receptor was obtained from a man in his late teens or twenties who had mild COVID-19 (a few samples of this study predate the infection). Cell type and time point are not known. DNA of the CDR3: TGTGCCAGCAGCTTAGACCAGGGTGAAGCTTTCTTT. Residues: CASSLDQGEAFF.